The clone carrying this T cell receptor beta chain has a handful of counts. Antigen: not known. With 6 bases clipped from V and 3 bases from J, the junction kept 9 bases outside the gene matches. The CDR3 totals 14 residues. Germline lookup yields CDR1 DFQATT and CDR2 SNEGSKA (reference sequence). These data are taken from a study of response to subunit inactivated influenza vaccine. General observations from the study: Each seasonal influenza vaccination, the authors suggested, recruits few new T cells.

TCRdb recomputed calls from the RT-PCR reads with MiXCR, one row per CDR3 protein. The sample records more than 550,000 distinct CDR3 sequences, roughly 10% being singletons. These data were also filed under a second study, of T cells expressing NK-cell markers. Turning to that study: Generation of TCR beta cDNA was performed by 5'RACE template switching incorporating UMIs. NKG2C+ dominant clonotypes from 6 or 7 donors made up about 1.0-7.5% of CD8+ T cells. A handful of donors showed these clonotypes also leading the CD3+CD56-NKG2C+ fraction.

The genes are TRBV20-1 and TRBJ2-7, with 9 bases fitting TRBD2. The sequence derives from a man aged 45-65 years who received an inactivated influenza vaccine. Material: PBMCs from blood, obtained on the day of vaccination. CDR3 sequence (DNA): TGCAGTGCCGAAGGAAATAGCGGGAGCTACGAGCAGTACTTC. Translation gives CSAEGNSGSYEQYF.